The 16 T cell receptor beta chains below were found in one sample sequenced in a study of shared clonotypes between healthy human individuals. Generated by immunoSEQ multiplex PCR, the TCRdb table keeps only in-frame clones and is missing some. The sample shows over a million clones, about four fifths of them seen only once. Specimen: memory CD4+ T cells from PBMCs. Noted subset: CD45RA-negative fraction. The source of these receptors is a young man in good health. Some clones in this sample may be carry-over from other donors' samples.

V is TRBV28 and J is TRBJ2-6; TRBD1 matches at 7 bases. This CDR3 comprises 16 residues. Germline V gene sequence: CDR1 MDHEN, CDR2 SYDVKM. Trimming took 6 bases from V and 1 from J; bases not matched to a gene: 6. The CDR3 loop reads CASSSGQTSGANVLTF. In DNA form, the CDR3 reads TGTGCCAGCAGCTCGGGACAGACTTCTGGGGCCAACGTCCTGACTTTC.

V usage is TRBV27 and J usage is TRBJ1-1; D remains unclear. In germline, CDR1 is MNHEY, CDR2 SMNVEV (reference sequence). The CDR3 is 13 residues long. Trimming pared 3 bases from V and 3 bases from J, leaving 8 bases between. This CDR3 is CASSLDRYTEAFF. CDR3 coding DNA: TGTGCCAGCAGTTTGGACCGCTACACTGAAGCTTTCTTT.

This clone has just a few counts. The same CDR3 can be traced to other DNA sequences in this sample. The chain has TRBV11-2 and TRBJ1-1, with D maybe TRBD1 (5 bases). The CDR3 loop spans 13 amino acids. The germline gives CDR1 SGHAT, CDR2 FQNNGV. Trimming removed 0 bases from V and 8 bases from J, with 10 bases in between. The CDR3 region has the DNA TGTGCCAGCAGCTTAGATATAGAGGGGGAAGCTTTCTTT. This gives the protein CASSLDIEGEAFF.

CDR3 DNA: TGTGCCAGCAGCCAAGAGTGGGCTGCTCTATCAGACACTGAAGCTTTCTTT. Translating it yields CASSQEWAALSDTEAFF. The chain has TRBV4-2 and TRBJ1-1; D gene uncertain. Germline V gives CDR1 LGHNA, CDR2 YNFKEQ. The CDR3 consists of 17 residues. V lost 0 bases and J lost 3, with 17 bases in between.

CDR3 protein: CASSLFPRGQMNTEAFF. CDR3 nucleotide sequence: TGTGCCAGCAGTTTATTCCCACGGGGACAGATGAACACTGAAGCTTTCTTT. V is TRBV27 and J is TRBJ1-1, with 7 bases fitting TRBD1. CDR1 is MNHEY and CDR2 is SMNVEV in the germline V gene (reference sequence). Trimming at V came to 1 base and at J to 0 bases, leaving 8 bases not matched to a gene. There are 17 residues in the CDR3.

V gene TRBV4-1 combines with J gene TRBJ2-7; 9 bases are a match to TRBD2. With 1 base clipped from V and 7 bases from J, the junction kept 8 bases outside the gene matches. CDR3 length: 15 residues. CDR1 is MGHRA and CDR2 is YSYEKL in the germline V gene. The CDR3 sequence is CASSQGISGSGEQYF. CDR3 DNA sequence: TGCGCCAGCAGCCAAGGCATTAGCGGGAGTGGTGAGCAGTACTTC.

This chain links TRBV28 with TRBJ2-7; 8 bases fit TRBD2. Per the germline V gene, CDR1 is MDHEN and CDR2 is SYDVKM. Losses at the gene ends were 5 bases for V and 3 bases for J; bases not matched to a gene: 9. This CDR3 is 15 amino acids long. The DNA for the CDR3 is TGTGCCAGCAGTACCTCGGGAGGGGGTATCTACGAGCAGTACTTC. Its protein is CASSTSGGGIYEQYF.

The chain uses TRBV5-1 and TRBJ1-1; D is perhaps TRBD1 (6 bases). With 0 bases removed from V and 3 bases from J, the gap between germline ends came to 12 bases. The CDR3 covers 15 residues. CDR1 is SGHRS, CDR2 YFSETQ, per germline. The CDR3 bases are TGCGCCAGCAGCTTGGGAGGGGGGACGGACACTGAAGCTTTCTTT. This encodes CASSLGGGTDTEAFF.

This clone has a single count. V and J are TRBV28 and TRBJ1-1, with D possibly matching TRBD1 (5 bases). The germline gives CDR1 MDHEN, CDR2 SYDVKM. Between the trimmed V and J ends, which lost 7 bases and 6 bases, there was a span of 21 bases. CDR3 length: 15 residues. CDR3 in DNA: TGTGCCAGCATGGGTTCGGCGGAGGGGAGGGCTGAAGCTTTCTTT. It codes for CASMGSAEGRAEAFF.

The V call is TRBV21-1, the J call TRBJ2-1; the table's D call, TRBD2, was not checked against the DNA. TRBV21-1 is reported as a pseudogene. This CDR3 is 19 amino acids long. The CDR3 coding sequence is TGTGCCAGCAGCAAAGCAGGGTCGGACTCCAAGGCCGTTTACAATGAGCAGTTCTTC. Its protein product is CASSKAGSDSKAVYNEQFF.

This clone was counted only a few times. The chain is built from TRBV18 and TRBJ2-3; no clear D. The germline V gene encodes CDR1 KGHSH and CDR2 LQKENI. The CDR3 is made up of 14 amino acids. Trimming stripped 6 bases from V and 4 bases from J, with 14 bases between. DNA of the CDR3: TGTGCCAGCTCCCTTCACCACGGCCCAGATACGCAGTATTTT. This encodes CASSLHHGPDTQYF.

Only a few counts were recorded for this clone. J is TRBJ2-7 and V is TRBV5-4; D gene unclear. The CDR3 is 14 amino acids. Trimming left V 4 bases short and J 2 bases short, with 13 bases between. Germline V gene lookup returns CDR1 SGHNT and CDR2 YYREEE (reference sequence). The CDR3 loop reads CASSAFDGTYEQYF. CDR3 bases: TGTGCCAGCAGCGCCTTCGACGGAACCTACGAGCAGTACTTC.

This chain joins TRBV5-1 and TRBJ2-3; D might be TRBD2 (5 bases). The CDR3 has 15 amino acids. Trimming cost V 0 bases and J 6 bases, with 14 bases left between them. Germline V gene sequence: CDR1 SGHRS, CDR2 YFSETQ. The CDR3 DNA follows: TGCGCCAGCAGCTTGGCCCTAGCCCCCCGCGATACGCAGTATTTT. Translation: CASSLALAPRDTQYF.

The chain joins TRBV5-1 to TRBJ1-3; a possible D gene is TRBD1 (5 bases). This CDR3 is built from 15 residues. Germline-derived CDR1 and CDR2 are SGHRS and YFSETQ. V shed 5 bases and J shed 4 bases, with 16 bases lying between them. The DNA of the CDR3 is TGCGCCAGCAGTTTGATCCAGGGTGGCGGAAACACCATATATTTT. Translated, it gives CASSLIQGGGNTIYF.

This rearrangement joins TRBV5-1 to TRBJ2-7, with TRBD1 as a possible D gene (6 bases). Germline loops: CDR1 SGHRS, CDR2 YFSETQ. The CDR3 loop spans 15 amino acids. Trimming left V 0 bases short and J 3 bases short, with 13 bases between. CDR3 bases: TGCGCCAGCAGCTTGGGATTACAGGGAGTCTACGAGCAGTACTTC. Encoded protein: CASSLGLQGVYEQYF.

This chain uses TRBV4-1 with TRBJ2-1; 9 nucleotides line up with TRBD2. CDR1 and CDR2 (germline): MGHRA, YSYEKL. V dropped 5 bases and J dropped 0; count of bases not matched to a gene: 14. The CDR3 extends over 19 amino acids. CDR3: CASSSPGLAVVSSYNEQFF. CDR3 DNA sequence: TGCGCCAGCAGCTCCCCGGGACTAGCAGTCGTGAGCTCCTACAATGAGCAGTTCTTC.